This TCR beta chain is drawn from a study of beta chain features in type 1 diabetes. Study-wide results and limits: Patients' naive, central memory and regulatory TCRB repertoires appeared more alike than those of healthy donors.

Germline values: CDR1 SEHNR, CDR2 FQNEAQ (reference sequence). This CDR3 has 15 residues. V lost 0 bases, J lost 5 bases, and 11 bases lay in between. Expressed TCRB transcripts were sequenced, since all the RNA that had been isolated was reverse transcribed. Naive, central memory and regulatory T cell samples averaged roughly 3.4 million immunoSEQ reads each. Assay: immunoSEQ multiplex PCR; the TCRdb copy retains only in-frame clones and omits some. The table shows about 270,000 clones, with about 14% occurring only once. With regard to this clone: What it recognizes is unknown.

This chain links TRBV7-9 with TRBJ1-3, with D uncertain. The sequenced material came from naive CD4+ T cells from blood. The sequence was obtained from a woman aged 40 to 50 in good health. CDR3 protein: CASSLAQTRRNTIYF. CDR3 DNA: TGTGCCAGCAGCTTAGCACAGACTAGAAGAAACACCATATATTTT.